One sample yielded the 7 T cell receptor beta chains listed below, sequenced in a study of tumor-infiltrating lymphocytes in primary liver carcinoma. A constant-region primer primed TCR beta cDNA synthesis from about 550 ng of total RNA. The TCR beta library was amplified through three nested multiplex PCR rounds in a modified ARM-PCR procedure. Each of the first two PCR rounds ran roughly 10 cycles with TRBV1-TRBV30 forward and C-beta reverse primers. TCRdb recomputed calls from the multiplex PCR reads with MiXCR, one row per CDR3 protein. Of 150,000 to 200,000 distinct CDR3 sequences in the sample, around 85% were seen once. Unsorted bulk tissue (roughly 20-34 mg) underwent RNA and DNA co-extraction. Specimen: tumor tissue from primary liver carcinoma. The receptors originated from a man aged 40-49 years with primary liver carcinoma and hepatitis B virus infection.

As regards this clonotype: The CDR3 ends on some other residue instead of the conserved phenylalanine or tryptophan, so this is likely a read error. The chain couples TRBV6-5 to TRBJ2-3; 9 nucleotides agree with TRBD1. The CDR3 length is 14 residues. From germline, CDR1 is MNHEY and CDR2 SVGAGI. The CDR3 DNA sequence: TGCGCGAGCAAAAGGACAGGGGGCACAGATACGCAGTATGTT. This gives the protein CASKRTGGTDTQYV.

The genes are TRBV6-2 or TRBV6-3 and TRBJ2-7, with D unclear. Trimming pared 11 bases from V and 5 bases from J, leaving 13 bases between. From germline, CDR1 is MNHEY and CDR2 SVGEGT. This CDR3 spans 11 amino acids. For the CDR3, the DNA is TGTGCCCTCAGCGTCGGTCACGAGCAGTACTTC. Its translation is CALSVGHEQYF.

This clonotype turned up a few times. A much larger clone lies one base from this, so it may be a read error. This chain uses TRBV6-5 with TRBJ2-3; D unclear. Germline values: CDR1 MNHEY, CDR2 SVGAGI. CDR3 size: 13 residues. CDR3 in amino acids: CASNYPGLGTQYF. The CDR3 DNA follows: TGTGCCAGCAATTACCCGGGCCTAGGGACGCAGTATTTT.

As for this clonotype: Compared with germline, one end of the junction differs, possibly owing to a read error. This chain links TRBV29-1 with TRBJ1-2; no clear D gene. Germline V gene lookup returns CDR1 SQVTM and CDR2 ANQGSEA. The CDR3 consists of 13 residues. CDR3 region: CGVGPTTWFGYTF. As DNA, the CDR3 is TGCGGCGTTGGGCCTACTACGTGGTTTGGCTACACCTTC.

A remark on this clonotype: The junction differs from germline at one of its ends, possibly a read error. The chain joins TRBV11-2 to TRBJ2-2; D possibly corresponds to TRBD2 (5 bases). The CDR3 sequence is 16 residues long. The V gene's germline CDR1 is SGHAT and CDR2 FQNNGV. The CDR3 spells CASSPRIATNTGELFF. CDR3 nucleotide sequence: TGTGCCAGCAGTCCCCGGATAGCTACGAACACCGGGGAGCTATTTTTT.

As for this clonotype: An end of the junction does not agree with germline; a read error may underlie this. The chain joins TRBV29-1 to TRBJ2-1; D may be TRBD2 (5 bases). Per the germline V gene, CDR1 is SQVTM and CDR2 is ANQGSEA. There are 12 residues in the CDR3. The CDR3 DNA is TGCAACGTTGATCATGAGGGCAATGAGCAGTTCTTC. Translating it yields CNVDHEGNEQFF.

Notes on this clonotype: Compared with germline, one end of the junction differs, possibly owing to a read error. The chain employs TRBV11-2 and TRBJ2-4; D gene uncertain. CDR3 length equals 15 residues. From germline, CDR1 is SGHAT and CDR2 FQNNGV. The CDR3 DNA reads as TGTTCCAGCACCACTTCGGCGGTAGCCAAAAATATTCAATACTTC. Protein sequence: CSSTTSAVAKNIQYF.